This T cell receptor beta chain was captured by sequencing in a study of control samples from healthy donors and cancer patients. Profiling relied on immunoSEQ multiplex PCR, and the TCRdb table lists in-frame clones only, not all of them. The data contain 100,000 or so clones, about 92% of them singletons. Germline V CDR1 and CDR2: SGHRS, YFSETQ. V lost 0 bases and J 4 bases, leaving 8 bases between the germline ends. The CDR3 consists of 15 residues. This receptor was identified in a woman between 18 and 29 years old in good health. The material sequenced was blood. This chain connects TRBV5-1 to TRBJ1-6; D unresolved. As DNA, the CDR3 is TGCGCCAGCAGCTTGGCTGGCAGTTATAATTCACCCCTCCACTTT. This codes for CASSLAGSYNSPLHF. Combining the CDR3 with reference TRBV5-1 and TRBJ1-6 gives the whole variable domain KAGVTQTPRYLIKTRGQQVTLSCSPISGHRSVSWYQQTPGQGLQFLFEYFSETQRNKGNFPGRFSGRQFSNSRSEMNVSTLELGDSALYLCASSLAGSYNSPLHFGNGTRLTVT.